The rows below give T cell receptor beta chains drawn from one sample of a study of response to subunit inactivated influenza vaccine. TCRdb called the RT-PCR reads again in MiXCR, with one record for every CDR3 protein. The sample lists roughly 650,000 distinct CDR3 sequences; 14% were seen once. This sample comprised PBMCs from blood, obtained 14 to 15 days before vaccination. The source is a man in his fifties or sixties who received an inactivated influenza vaccine. The CDR3 runs from the conserved cysteine through the conserved F or W. A D gene is named only where the DNA matches it firmly. Clone size is shown for a subset of rows, as once, few, many or a class of expanded clone.

clone_size	v_call	j_call	d_call	cdr3_nt	cdr3_aa
few	TRBV28	TRBJ2-1	TRBD2	TGTGCCAGCAGCTCCGGGACTAGCAAGTCCAATGAGCAGTTCTTC	CASSSGTSKSNEQFF
.	TRBV3-1	TRBJ2-5	.	TGTGCCAGCAGCCTGGGGGGCACTTCCCAAGAGACCCAGTACTTC	CASSLGGTSQETQYF
.	TRBV6-2/TRBV6-3	TRBJ2-5	TRBD2	TGTGCCAGCACACTAGCGGTACAAGAGACCCAGTACTTC	CASTLAVQETQYF
few	TRBV15	TRBJ2-1	TRBD1	TGTGCCACCAGCAGATACACCGGGACAGGGTTAAATGAGCAGTTCTTC	CATSRYTGTGLNEQFF
.	TRBV10-3	TRBJ2-3	TRBD1	TGTGCCACGTGGGCCTTCTTAGGACAGGGGTCAGATACGCAGTATTTT	CATWAFLGQGSDTQYF
many	TRBV12-3/TRBV12-4	TRBJ2-5	.	TGTGCCAGCAGTAAATCAGGGTTCGGCGAGACCCAGTACTTC	CASSKSGFGETQYF
many	TRBV12-3/TRBV12-4	TRBJ1-4	.	TGTGCCAGCAGTTCCCGAGGAGGGGGAAAACTGTTTTTT	CASSSRGGGKLFF
.	TRBV6-5	TRBJ2-7	TRBD2	TGTGCCAGCAGTTACTCCTCGACTAGCGGGGGAATCGACGAGCAGTACTTC	CASSYSSTSGGIDEQYF
.	TRBV7-9	TRBJ2-4	TRBD1	TGTGCCAGCAGCTCTACTACAGGGGTTGGCATTCAGTACTTC	CASSSTTGVGIQYF
.	TRBV27	TRBJ2-6	TRBD2	TGTGCCAGCGGGATTCGCGGGAGGGTCTCTGGGGCCAACGTCCTGACTTTC	CASGIRGRVSGANVLTF
.	TRBV15	TRBJ1-2	.	TGTGCCACCAGCAGAGATGGGGTAGGGGGCTACACCTTC	CATSRDGVGGYTF
.	TRBV2	TRBJ2-3	TRBD2	TGTACCAGCAGCAAACTAGCGGGGGGGCGCCTAGATACGCAGTATTTT	CTSSKLAGGRLDTQYF
.	TRBV20-1	TRBJ2-3	.	TGCAGTGCTAGAGACAGGTTGTGGGCAGATACGCAGTATTTT	CSARDRLWADTQYF
few	TRBV7-8	TRBJ2-3	TRBD1	TGTGCCAGCAGCTTTGGACAGGGGCTATTCACAGATACGCAGTATTTT	CASSFGQGLFTDTQYF
.	TRBV2	TRBJ2-7	.	TGTGCCAGCAGTGACTCGCTAAACTCCTACGAGCAGTACTTC	CASSDSLNSYEQYF
.	TRBV3-1	TRBJ2-3	TRBD2	TGTGCCAGCAACTCCTGGGGGACTAGCAGCACAGATACGCAGTATTTT	CASNSWGTSSTDTQYF